The next 19 T cell receptor beta chains were all read from a single sample in a study of blood T cell repertoires in COVID-19. The repertoire was sequenced with immunoSEQ multiplex PCR; TCRdb's copy has only in-frame clones and lacks some. The data hold about 320,000 clones, with about 85% observed a single time. The source material was PBMCs or T cells enriched from blood (not recorded which). The receptors here all came from a woman between 25 and 40 years old who had been exposed to COVID-19.

This clone was observed a handful of times. The chain carries TRBV28 and TRBJ2-1; D possibly corresponds to TRBD1 (6 bases). CDR3 size: 16 residues. Germline V gives CDR1 MDHEN, CDR2 SYDVKM. Trimming took 7 bases from V and 6 from J, leaving 22 bases between them. CDR3 sequence: CASNSPGVGDGNEQFF. The CDR3 DNA reads TGTGCCAGCAATTCCCCAGGGGTGGGGGACGGCAATGAGCAGTTCTTC.

V gene TRBV30 combines with J gene TRBJ2-5; D is perhaps TRBD2 (6 bases). Between the trimmed V and J ends, which lost 3 bases and 0 bases, there was a span of 14 bases. Germline V gives CDR1 GTSNPN, CDR2 SVGIG (reference sequence). The CDR3 loop spans 15 amino acids. The CDR3 DNA sequence: TGTGCCTGGAGGCTGAGCGGGCTGTACCAAGAGACCCAGTACTTC. Translating it yields CAWRLSGLYQETQYF. Supplemented by reference TRBV30 and TRBJ2-5, the full variable domain reads SQTIHQWPATLVQPVGSPLSLECTVEGTSNPNLYWYRQAAGRGLQLLFYSVGIGQISSEVPQNLSASRPQDRQFILSSKKLLLSDSGFYLCAWRLSGLYQETQYFGPGTRLLVL.

The V gene is TRBV27, the J gene TRBJ2-1, with 9 bases lining up with TRBD2. The CDR3 length is 15 residues. The germline gives CDR1 MNHEY, CDR2 SMNVEV (reference sequence). After removal of 5 bases from V and 6 bases from J, the junction contained 8 bases not matched to a gene. The CDR3 protein is CASSPRGTSTNEQFF. The CDR3, as DNA: TGTGCCAGCAGTCCCCGTGGGACTAGCACCAATGAGCAGTTCTTC.

The J gene is TRBJ1-1, the V gene TRBV6-2 or TRBV6-3, with 7 bases that match TRBD1. The V segment lost 2 bases and the J segment 5 bases; nucleotides outside the gene matches: 5. The germline gives CDR1 MNHEY, CDR2 SVGEGT. CDR3 size: 14 residues. CDR3 protein: CASSYQTGRTEAFF. The CDR3 bases are TGTGCCAGCAGTTACCAGACAGGGAGGACTGAAGCTTTCTTT.

This chain connects TRBV27 to TRBJ1-2; TRBD1 agrees at 7 bases. The junction had 15 bases not matched to a gene; V was cut back by 5 bases and J by 3 bases. Germline CDR1 reads MNHEY; CDR2 reads SMNVEV (reference sequence). The CDR3 runs to 17 residues. CDR3 protein: CASSLRKGAGRDYGYTF. CDR3 coding DNA: TGTGCCAGCAGTCTAAGGAAGGGGGCAGGCAGGGACTATGGCTACACCTTC.

CDR3 protein: CASSPTSGGGTDTQYF. DNA for the CDR3: TGTGCCAGCAGCCCTACTAGCGGGGGGGGCACAGATACGCAGTATTTT. The chain uses TRBV9 and TRBJ2-3; TRBD2 aligns across 13 bases. Germline-derived CDR1 and CDR2 are SGDLS and YYNGEE. V was pared by 4 bases and J by 1 base, with 3 bases of the junction left unmatched. The CDR3 runs 16 residues.

This clone is a singleton in its sample. V is TRBV9 and J is TRBJ2-3, with 10 bases identical to TRBD2. In germline, CDR1 is SGDLS, CDR2 YYNGEE. The CDR3 covers 18 residues. V shed 0 bases and J 0 bases; nucleotides not matched to a gene: 7. For the CDR3, the DNA is TGTGCCAGCAGCGTAGCTCCCGGGACTAGCGATAGCACAGATACGCAGTATTTT. Its protein product is CASSVAPGTSDSTDTQYF.

V is TRBV19 and J is TRBJ2-5; a possible D gene is TRBD1 (6 bases). This CDR3 is 13 amino acids long. Per germline, CDR1 LNHDA and CDR2 SQIVND (reference sequence). The V end lost 6 bases, the J end lost 5 bases, and 13 bases lay between the germline ends. CDR3 residues: CASRKTGSETQYF. In DNA, the CDR3 is TGTGCCAGTAGAAAGACAGGATCGGAGACCCAGTACTTC.

This chain uses TRBV19 with TRBJ1-3; 8 bases are shared with TRBD1. Trimming at V came to 6 bases and at J to 1 base, leaving 2 bases not matched to a gene. Germline assignment: CDR1 LNHDA and CDR2 SQIVND (reference sequence). The CDR3 extends over 14 amino acids. The DNA of the CDR3 is TGTGCCAGTAGACGGACAGGGTCTGGAAACACCATATATTTT. Translating gives CASRRTGSGNTIYF.

This clone was picked up a small number of times. This rearrangement joins TRBV5-5 to TRBJ1-2, with 7 bases matching TRBD1. V lost 4 bases, J lost 8 bases, and 14 bases stayed unmatched. There are 15 residues in the CDR3. Germline assignment: CDR1 SGHKS and CDR2 YYEKEE (reference sequence). The CDR3 loop reads CASSTTGQLPGGYTF. In DNA form, the CDR3 reads TGTGCCAGCAGCACGACGGGACAGTTGCCTGGAGGCTACACCTTC.

This clone was detected once. CDR3 sequence: CASSTPGRGMYGYTF. The CDR3 nucleotides are TGTGCCAGCAGCACCCCAGGCCGGGGTATGTATGGCTACACCTTC. The chain links TRBV5-6 to TRBJ1-2; D gene uncertain. Trimming cost V 4 bases and J 5 bases, with 18 bases left between them. Germline CDR1 SGHDT, CDR2 YYEEEE. The CDR3 extends over 15 amino acids. Together with reference TRBV5-6 and TRBJ1-2, the CDR3 gives the full variable domain: DAGVTQSPTHLIKTRGQQVTLRCSPKSGHDTVSWYQQALGQGPQFIFQYYEEEERQRGNFPDRFSGHQFPNYSSELNVNALLLGDSALYLCASSTPGRGMYGYTFGSGTRLTVV.

J is TRBJ2-2 and V is TRBV5-1; 14 bases line up with TRBD2. Germline lookup yields CDR1 SGHRS and CDR2 YFSETQ. The CDR3 is 17 residues long. Trimming took 4 bases from V and 7 from J; bases not matched to a gene: 9. The CDR3 nucleotides are TGCGCCAGCAGCGCGGGACTAGCGGGGGCCGGAGTCGGGGAGCTGTTTTTT. This encodes CASSAGLAGAGVGELFF.

This chain uses TRBV4-1 with TRBJ2-3, with 11 bases identical to TRBD1. The CDR3 spans 17 residues. CDR1 is MGHRA, CDR2 YSYEKL, per germline. J was trimmed by 6 bases and V by 3 bases; bases with no gene match: 11. CDR3 sequence: CASSQTGTGTGGDTQYF. The CDR3 coding sequence is TGCGCCAGCAGCCAGACGGGAACCGGGACAGGGGGGGATACGCAGTATTTT.

This rearrangement joins TRBV19 to TRBJ2-3; 12 bases line up with TRBD2. This CDR3 is built from 14 residues. V trimming: 4 bases; J trimming: 5 bases; junction bases outside the gene matches: 1. Germline loops: CDR1 LNHDA, CDR2 SQIVND (reference sequence). The CDR3 bases are TGTGCCAGTAGTACTAGCGGGGGGGTAGATACGCAGTATTTT. This gives the protein CASSTSGGVDTQYF.

This clone turned up a few times. The V and J genes are TRBV11-3 and TRBJ2-3; TRBD2 might be the D (5 bases). Germline V gives CDR1 SGHNT, CDR2 YENEEA. Trimming left V 2 bases short and J 6 bases short, with 9 bases between. The CDR3 is 13 residues long. The CDR3 here is CASSLTERDTQYF. Written as DNA, the CDR3 is TGTGCCAGCAGCTTAACGGAGCGGGATACGCAGTATTTT. Combining the CDR3 with reference TRBV11-3 and TRBJ2-3 gives the whole variable domain EAGVVQSPRYKIIEKKQPVAFWCNPISGHNTLYWYLQNLGQGPELLIRYENEEAVDDSQLPKDRFSAERLKGVDSTLKIQPAELGDSAVYLCASSLTERDTQYFGPGTRLTVL.

V gene TRBV21-1 combines with J gene TRBJ1-2. TRBV21-1 is tagged as a pseudogene. This CDR3 contains 12 residues. The CDR3, as DNA: TGTGCCAGCAGCAAAGAACGGGGAGGCTACACCTTC. The encoded protein is CASSKERGGYTF.

The chain recombines TRBV4-1 with TRBJ2-1; 10 bases are shared with TRBD2. CDR1 is MGHRA, CDR2 YSYEKL, per germline. The CDR3 is 15 residues long. The junction had 6 bases not matched to a gene; V was cut back by 4 bases and J by 6 bases. CDR3 amino acids: CASSPSGGVSNEQFF. The CDR3 nucleotides read TGCGCCAGCAGCCCGAGCGGGGGGGTATCCAATGAGCAGTTCTTC.

The V gene is TRBV5-6, the J gene TRBJ1-5, with a possible D match to TRBD1 (5 bases). V was shortened by 2 bases and J by 0 bases, with 6 bases between the two germline ends. The CDR3 runs 14 residues. CDR1 and CDR2 (germline): SGHDT, YYEEEE. The CDR3 DNA is TGTGCCAGCAGCTTCAGGGATAGCAATCAGCCCCAGCATTTT. Translated, it gives CASSFRDSNQPQHF.

The gene calls are TRBV3-1 (or the pseudogene TRBV3-2) and TRBJ2-2, with D perhaps matching TRBD1 (8 bases). V gave up 8 bases and J gave up 4 bases, with 17 bases separating them. The CDR3 extends over 15 amino acids. Germline V lookup: CDR1 LGHDT, CDR2 YNNKEL (reference sequence). The CDR3 protein is CASSTGGASTGELFF. The DNA of the CDR3 is TGTGCCAGCTCTACAGGGGGGGCAAGCACCGGGGAGCTGTTTTTT.